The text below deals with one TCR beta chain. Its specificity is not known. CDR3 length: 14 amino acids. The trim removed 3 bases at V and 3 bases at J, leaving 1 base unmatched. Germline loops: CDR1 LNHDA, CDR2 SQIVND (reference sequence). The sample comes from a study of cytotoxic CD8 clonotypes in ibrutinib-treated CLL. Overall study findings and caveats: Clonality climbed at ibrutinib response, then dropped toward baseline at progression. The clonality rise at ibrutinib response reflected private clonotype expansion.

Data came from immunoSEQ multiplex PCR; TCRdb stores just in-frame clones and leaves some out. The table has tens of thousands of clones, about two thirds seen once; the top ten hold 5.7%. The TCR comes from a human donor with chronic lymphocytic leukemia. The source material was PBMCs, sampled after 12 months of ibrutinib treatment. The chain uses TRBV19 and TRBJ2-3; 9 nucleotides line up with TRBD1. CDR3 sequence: CASSMDRGTDTQYF. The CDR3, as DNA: TGTGCCAGTAGTATGGACAGGGGAACAGATACGCAGTATTTT. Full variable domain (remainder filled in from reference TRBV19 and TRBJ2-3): DGGITQSPKYLFRKEGQNVTLSCEQNLNHDAMYWYRQDPGQGLRLIYYSQIVNDFQKGDIAEGYSVSREKKESFPLTVTSAQKNPTAFYLCASSMDRGTDTQYFGPGTRLTVL.